The rows below give T cell receptor beta chains drawn from one sample of a study of T cells expressing NK-cell markers. TCRdb re-called the 5' RACE reads, yielding one record per CDR3 amino acid sequence without DNA. This sample contains approximately 170,000 distinct CDR3 sequences. The sequenced material came from blood T cells: a sorted CD56 or NKG2C T cell subset, CD4+ or CD8+ T cells, or bulk PBMC T cells (not recorded which). The receptor source for this set is a man aged 18 to 69 in good health. CDR3s include the opening cysteine and the closing phenylalanine or tryptophan. Each record gives: V gene, J gene, CDR3 protein.

V gene: TRBV11-2
J gene: TRBJ2-3
CDR3 protein: CASSFTDTQYF

V gene: TRBV15
J gene: TRBJ2-7
CDR3 protein: CATSRVMSREQYF

V gene: TRBV5-6
J gene: TRBJ2-5
CDR3 protein: CASSLTGTGGFETQYF

V gene: TRBV7-3
J gene: TRBJ2-1
CDR3 protein: CASSLTGEPLPPQFF

V gene: TRBV28
J gene: TRBJ2-1
CDR3 protein: CASSFLGGDEQFF

V gene: TRBV2
J gene: TRBJ2-1
CDR3 protein: CASSEWVTPSNEQFF

V gene: TRBV5-6
J gene: TRBJ2-3
CDR3 protein: CASSPGPLTQYF

V gene: TRBV15
J gene: TRBJ2-3
CDR3 protein: CATSRGFGYTDTQYF

V gene: TRBV18
J gene: TRBJ1-2
CDR3 protein: CASSPPDNPYGYTF

V gene: TRBV19
J gene: TRBJ2-2
CDR3 protein: CASSTGTNTGELFF

V gene: TRBV7-2
J gene: TRBJ1-6
CDR3 protein: CASSLITEGSPLHF

V gene: TRBV20-1
J gene: TRBJ1-6
CDR3 protein: CSANTGDVSPLHF

V gene: TRBV6-4
J gene: TRBJ2-5
CDR3 protein: CASGPSDQYVETQYF

V gene: TRBV27
J gene: TRBJ2-3
CDR3 protein: CASSLSIIKGTDTQYF

V gene: TRBV29-1
J gene: TRBJ2-1
CDR3 protein: CSVEDPGGRNEQFF

V gene: TRBV5-6
J gene: TRBJ2-3
CDR3 protein: CASSFRRTWDTQYF

V gene: TRBV6-4
J gene: TRBJ2-3
CDR3 protein: CASSPLVGQGADTQYF

V gene: TRBV2
J gene: TRBJ2-2
CDR3 protein: CASPSGGSGGELFF

V gene: TRBV3-1
J gene: TRBJ2-1
CDR3 protein: CASSRQGYNEQFF

V gene: TRBV4-2
J gene: TRBJ1-2
CDR3 protein: CASSQDQGYGYTF

V gene: TRBV12-3/TRBV12-4
J gene: TRBJ2-7
CDR3 protein: CASSPQNSASYEQYF

V gene: TRBV11-3
J gene: TRBJ2-1
CDR3 protein: CASSSTGGSSYNEQFF

V gene: TRBV19
J gene: TRBJ2-7
CDR3 protein: CASSIVFRLAGGYEQYF

V gene: TRBV7-8
J gene: TRBJ2-3
CDR3 protein: CASSLYGFGSTDTQYF

V gene: TRBV6-5
J gene: TRBJ2-7
CDR3 protein: CASTRTEASYEQYF

V gene: TRBV3-1
J gene: TRBJ1-2
CDR3 protein: CASSQAMDRDVSF

V gene: TRBV28
J gene: TRBJ2-7
CDR3 protein: CASSSGGQGTYEQYF

V gene: TRBV19
J gene: TRBJ2-1
CDR3 protein: CASSIIGTSGGAPAYNEQFF

V gene: TRBV13
J gene: TRBJ2-3
CDR3 protein: CASTRRGVRTDTQYF

V gene: TRBV13
J gene: TRBJ1-3
CDR3 protein: CASSQRSGTAGTIYF

V gene: TRBV28
J gene: TRBJ2-1
CDR3 protein: CASSLGKWGAHKQFF

V gene: TRBV7-9
J gene: TRBJ1-1
CDR3 protein: CASSSYEIEAFF

V gene: TRBV7-6
J gene: TRBJ2-7
CDR3 protein: CASSALASQYEQYF

V gene: TRBV24-1
J gene: TRBJ1-5
CDR3 protein: CATSETGDLYQPQHF

V gene: TRBV27
J gene: TRBJ1-1
CDR3 protein: CASSFTSGGPTEAFF

V gene: TRBV14
J gene: TRBJ2-2
CDR3 protein: CASSPVRAFHTGELFF

V gene: TRBV9
J gene: TRBJ2-2
CDR3 protein: CASSPAGFGTGELFF